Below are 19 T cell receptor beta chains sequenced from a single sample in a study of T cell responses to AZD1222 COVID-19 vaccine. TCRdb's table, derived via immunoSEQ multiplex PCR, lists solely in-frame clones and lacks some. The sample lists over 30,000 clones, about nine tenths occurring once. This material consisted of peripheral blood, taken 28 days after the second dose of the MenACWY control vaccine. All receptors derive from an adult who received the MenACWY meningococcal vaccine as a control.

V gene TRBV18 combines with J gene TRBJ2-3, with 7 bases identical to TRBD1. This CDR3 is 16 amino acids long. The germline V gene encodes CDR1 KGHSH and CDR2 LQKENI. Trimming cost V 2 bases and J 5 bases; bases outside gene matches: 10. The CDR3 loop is CASSPRKTGSLDTQYF. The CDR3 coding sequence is TGTGCCAGCTCACCAAGAAAGACAGGGAGCCTAGATACGCAGTATTTT.

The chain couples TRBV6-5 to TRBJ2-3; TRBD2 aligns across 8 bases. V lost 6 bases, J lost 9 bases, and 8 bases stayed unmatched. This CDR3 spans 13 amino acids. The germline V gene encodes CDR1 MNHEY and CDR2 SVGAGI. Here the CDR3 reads CASSHRAGDTQYF. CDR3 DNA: TGTGCCAGCAGCCACCGAGCGGGAGACACGCAGTATTTT.

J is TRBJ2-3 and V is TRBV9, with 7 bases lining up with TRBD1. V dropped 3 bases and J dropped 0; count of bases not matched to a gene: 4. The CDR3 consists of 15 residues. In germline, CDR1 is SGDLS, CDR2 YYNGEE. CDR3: CASSGRQGSTDTQYF. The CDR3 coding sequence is TGTGCCAGCAGCGGTCGACAGGGTAGCACAGATACGCAGTATTTT.

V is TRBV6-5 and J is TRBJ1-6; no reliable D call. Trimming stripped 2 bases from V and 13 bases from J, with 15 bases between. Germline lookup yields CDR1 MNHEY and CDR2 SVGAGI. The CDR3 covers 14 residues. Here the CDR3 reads CASSYRGPGAPLHF. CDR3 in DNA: TGTGCCAGCAGTTACCGTGGTCCGGGTGCCCCCCTCCACTTT.

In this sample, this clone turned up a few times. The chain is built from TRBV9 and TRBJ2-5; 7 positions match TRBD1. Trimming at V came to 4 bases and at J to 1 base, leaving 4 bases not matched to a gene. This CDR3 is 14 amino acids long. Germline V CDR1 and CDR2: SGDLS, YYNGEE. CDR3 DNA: TGTGCCAGCAGCTCGGGACAGCTCCAAGAGACCCAGTACTTC. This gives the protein CASSSGQLQETQYF.

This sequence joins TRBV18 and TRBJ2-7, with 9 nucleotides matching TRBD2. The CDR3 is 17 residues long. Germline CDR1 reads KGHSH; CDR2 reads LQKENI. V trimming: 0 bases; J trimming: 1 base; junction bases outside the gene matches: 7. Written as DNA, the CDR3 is TGTGCCAGCTCACCACCCCCGTCCAGCGGGAGGTCCTACGAGCAGTACTTC. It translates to CASSPPPSSGRSYEQYF.

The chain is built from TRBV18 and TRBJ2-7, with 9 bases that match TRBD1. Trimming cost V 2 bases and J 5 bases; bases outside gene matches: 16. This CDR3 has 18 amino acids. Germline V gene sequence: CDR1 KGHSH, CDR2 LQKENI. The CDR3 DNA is TGTGCCAGCTCACCAGGGACAGGGAGATTTGGGGCCAGGGACGAGCAGTACTTC. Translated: CASSPGTGRFGARDEQYF.

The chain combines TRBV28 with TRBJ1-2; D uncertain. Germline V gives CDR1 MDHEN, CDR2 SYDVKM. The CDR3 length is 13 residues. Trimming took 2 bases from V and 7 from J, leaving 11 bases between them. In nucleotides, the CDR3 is TGTGCCAGCAGTTTACATCCGATGGGTGGCTACACCTTC. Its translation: CASSLHPMGGYTF.

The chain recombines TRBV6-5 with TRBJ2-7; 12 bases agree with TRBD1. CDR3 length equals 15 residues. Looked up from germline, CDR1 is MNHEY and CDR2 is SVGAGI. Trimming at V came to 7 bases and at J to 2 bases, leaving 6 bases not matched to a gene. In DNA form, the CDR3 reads TGTGCCAGCAATCCCCGGGACAGGGGGCCCTACGAGCAGTACTTC. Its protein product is CASNPRDRGPYEQYF.

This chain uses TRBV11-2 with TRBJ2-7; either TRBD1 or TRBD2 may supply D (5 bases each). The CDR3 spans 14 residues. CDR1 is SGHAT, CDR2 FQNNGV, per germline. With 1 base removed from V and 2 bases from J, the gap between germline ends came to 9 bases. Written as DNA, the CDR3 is TGTGCCAGCAGCTTAGGGGTGGGGGCCTACGAGCAGTACTTC. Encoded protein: CASSLGVGAYEQYF.

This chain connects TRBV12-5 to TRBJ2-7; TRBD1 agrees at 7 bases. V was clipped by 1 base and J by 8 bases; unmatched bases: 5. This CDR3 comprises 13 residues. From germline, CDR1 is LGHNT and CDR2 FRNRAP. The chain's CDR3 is CASGLGTGLKQYF. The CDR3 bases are TGTGCTAGTGGTTTGGGGACAGGCCTGAAGCAGTACTTC.

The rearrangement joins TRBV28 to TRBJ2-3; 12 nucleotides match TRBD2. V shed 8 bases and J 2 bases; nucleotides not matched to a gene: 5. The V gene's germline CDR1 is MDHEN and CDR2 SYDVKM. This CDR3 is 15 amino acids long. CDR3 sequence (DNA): TGTGCCAGCTCAGGACTAGCGGGATACACAGATACGCAGTATTTT. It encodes CASSGLAGYTDTQYF.

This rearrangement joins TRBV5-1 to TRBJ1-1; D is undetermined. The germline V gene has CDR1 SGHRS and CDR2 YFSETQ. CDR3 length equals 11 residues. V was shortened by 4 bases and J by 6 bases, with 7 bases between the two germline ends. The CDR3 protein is CASSLHSEAFF. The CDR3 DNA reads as TGCGCCAGCAGCCTCCATTCTGAAGCTTTCTTT.

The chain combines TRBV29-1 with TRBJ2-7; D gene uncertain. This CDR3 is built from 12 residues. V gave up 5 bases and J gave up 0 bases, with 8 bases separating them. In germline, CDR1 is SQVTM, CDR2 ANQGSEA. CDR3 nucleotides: TGCAGCGTTCCGGGTCACTCCTACGAGCAGTACTTC. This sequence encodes CSVPGHSYEQYF.

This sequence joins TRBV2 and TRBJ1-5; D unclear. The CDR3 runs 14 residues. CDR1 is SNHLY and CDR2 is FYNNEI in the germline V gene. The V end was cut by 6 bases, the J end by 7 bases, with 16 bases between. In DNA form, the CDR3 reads TGTGCCAGCAGCCCCCCGGGCACCCGCCAGCCCCAGCATTTT. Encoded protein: CASSPPGTRQPQHF. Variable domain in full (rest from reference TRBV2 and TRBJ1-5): EPEVTQTPSHQVTQMGQEVILRCVPISNHLYFYWYRQILGQKVEFLVSFYNNEISEKSEIFDDQFSVERPDGSNFTLKIRSTKLEDSAMYFCASSPPGTRQPQHFGDGTRLSIL.

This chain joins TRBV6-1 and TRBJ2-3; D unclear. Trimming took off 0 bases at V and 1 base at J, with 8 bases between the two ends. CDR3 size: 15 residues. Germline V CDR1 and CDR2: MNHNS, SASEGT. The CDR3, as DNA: TGTGCCAGCAGTGAAGCCGCGTACCGCACAGATACGCAGTATTTT. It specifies CASSEAAYRTDTQYF.

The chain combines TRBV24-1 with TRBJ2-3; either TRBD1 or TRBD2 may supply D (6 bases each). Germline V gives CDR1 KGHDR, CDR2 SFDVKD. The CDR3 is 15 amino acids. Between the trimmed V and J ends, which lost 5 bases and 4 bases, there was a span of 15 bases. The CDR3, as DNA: TGTGCCACCAGTGCCGTTTGGGGGGCCGCAGATACGCAGTATTTT. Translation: CATSAVWGAADTQYF.

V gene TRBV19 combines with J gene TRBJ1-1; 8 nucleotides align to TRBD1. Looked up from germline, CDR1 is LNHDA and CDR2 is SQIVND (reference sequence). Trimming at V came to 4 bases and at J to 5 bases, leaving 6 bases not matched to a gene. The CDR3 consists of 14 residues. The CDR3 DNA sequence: TGTGCCAGTAGTACCGGACAGGGAGGGACTGAAGCTTTCTTT. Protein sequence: CASSTGQGGTEAFF. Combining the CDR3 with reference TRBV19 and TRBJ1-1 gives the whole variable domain DGGITQSPKYLFRKEGQNVTLSCEQNLNHDAMYWYRQDPGQGLRLIYYSQIVNDFQKGDIAEGYSVSREKKESFPLTVTSAQKNPTAFYLCASSTGQGGTEAFFGQGTRLTVV.

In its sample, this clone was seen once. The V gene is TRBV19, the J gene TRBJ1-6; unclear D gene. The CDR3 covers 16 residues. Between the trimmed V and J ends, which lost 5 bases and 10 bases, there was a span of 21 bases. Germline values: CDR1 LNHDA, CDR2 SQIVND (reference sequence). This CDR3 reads CASSSQVGHAGSPLHF. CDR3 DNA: TGTGCCAGTAGTTCCCAGGTGGGCCACGCTGGGTCACCCCTCCACTTT.